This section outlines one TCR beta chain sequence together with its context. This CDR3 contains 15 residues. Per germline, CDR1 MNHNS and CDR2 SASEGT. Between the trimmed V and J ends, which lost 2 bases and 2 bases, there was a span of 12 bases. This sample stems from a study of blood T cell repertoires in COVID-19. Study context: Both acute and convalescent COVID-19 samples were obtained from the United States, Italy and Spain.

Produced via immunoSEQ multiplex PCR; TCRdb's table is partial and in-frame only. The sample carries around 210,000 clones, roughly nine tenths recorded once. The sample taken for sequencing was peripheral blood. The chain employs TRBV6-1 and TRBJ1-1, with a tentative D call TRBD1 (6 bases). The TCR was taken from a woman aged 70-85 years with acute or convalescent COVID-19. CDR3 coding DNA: TGTGCCAGCAGTGAACTGGGCAGGGGAAACACTGAAGCTTTCTTT. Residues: CASSELGRGNTEAFF.